This is a list of T cell receptor beta chains from one sample in a study of T-cell reconstitution after alpha-beta-depleted transplantation in children. From the PCR reads, TCRdb called clonotypes with MiXCR, one entry per CDR3 protein. This table has hundreds of thousands of distinct CDR3 sequences, 13% appearing once. The sequences come from PBMCs, collected from the stem cell graft. These receptors all come from a human donor who donated a stem cell graft to a child with Fanconi anemia. Each CDR3 is given with its conserved first and last residue. A D gene is named only where the DNA matches it firmly. Clone sizes are given selectively: once, few, many, or a class where the clone is expanded.

j_call,clone_size,v_call,d_call,cdr3_aa,cdr3_nt
TRBJ2-5,NA,TRBV29-1,NA,CSVVRDGSRETQYF,TGCAGCGTTGTCCGGGACGGATCTCGAGAGACCCAGTACTTC
TRBJ2-7,few,TRBV12-3/TRBV12-4,TRBD1,CASSWTGGYEQYF,TGTGCCAGCAGTTGGACAGGGGGTTACGAGCAGTACTTC
TRBJ1-1,many,TRBV5-1,TRBD1,CASSARQGHNTEAFF,TGCGCCAGCAGCGCCCGACAGGGGCACAACACTGAAGCTTTCTTT
TRBJ2-7,NA,TRBV7-2,TRBD1,CASSLDRGSQYF,TGTGCCAGCAGCCTGGACAGGGGGTCGCAGTACTTC
TRBJ2-1,many,TRBV6-5,NA,CASRSLFNGDEQFF,TGTGCCAGCAGGTCCCTATTTAATGGGGATGAGCAGTTCTTC
TRBJ1-1,many,TRBV18,TRBD1,CASSPEWDRGRAEAFF,TGTGCCAGCTCACCAGAATGGGACAGGGGGCGGGCTGAAGCTTTCTTT
TRBJ1-4,NA,TRBV6-5,TRBD1,CASSLTGGLGEKLFF,TGTGCCAGCAGTTTGACAGGGGGCTTAGGTGAAAAACTGTTTTTT
TRBJ1-4,few,TRBV5-1,NA,CASSQGVGYLEKLFF,TGCGCCAGCAGCCAGGGAGTCGGGTACTTGGAAAAACTGTTTTTT
TRBJ1-5,few,TRBV6-1,TRBD1,CATLDRQGPHF,TGTGCCACCCTCGATCGACAGGGTCCGCATTTT
TRBJ2-1,NA,TRBV15,TRBD1,CATSRGGQGAGNEQFF,TGTGCCACCAGCAGAGGTGGACAGGGGGCCGGCAATGAGCAGTTCTTC
TRBJ2-1,few,TRBV4-1,NA,CASSPKGGAYNEQFF,TGCGCCAGCAGCCCTAAGGGGGGGGCCTACAATGAGCAGTTCTTC
TRBJ2-1,few,TRBV7-9,TRBD1,CASSSQGVLDNEQFF,TGTGCCAGCAGCTCCCAGGGGGTTTTGGACAATGAGCAGTTCTTC
TRBJ1-1,many,TRBV7-8,NA,CASSLESDYTEAFF,TGTGCCAGCAGCTTAGAAAGCGACTACACTGAAGCTTTCTTT
TRBJ1-5,few,TRBV12-3/TRBV12-4,NA,CASRESSGSEQPQHF,TGTGCCAGCAGGGAGAGTAGTGGTTCTGAACAGCCCCAGCATTTT
TRBJ2-1,few,TRBV2,TRBD2,CASRERGGRNEQFF,TGTGCCAGCAGGGAGCGGGGGGGCCGTAATGAGCAGTTCTTC
TRBJ1-1,few,TRBV6-1,TRBD1,CASSPWTGPEDTEAFF,TGTGCCAGCAGTCCTTGGACAGGTCCGGAAGACACTGAAGCTTTCTTT
TRBJ2-1,few,TRBV20-1,TRBD2,CSAPSFGGADNEQFF,TGCAGTGCCCCTTCATTCGGGGGGGCCGACAATGAGCAGTTCTTC
TRBJ2-5,few,TRBV12-3/TRBV12-4,NA,CASRLSGAGAETQYF,TGTGCCAGCAGACTCTCAGGGGCTGGGGCAGAGACCCAGTACTTC
TRBJ2-1,few,TRBV20-1,NA,CSARVTRSNEQFF,TGCAGTGCTAGAGTTACAAGGTCCAATGAGCAGTTCTTC
TRBJ1-2,NA,TRBV28,NA,CASSSTEIYGYTF,TGTGCCAGCAGTTCGACAGAGATCTATGGCTACACCTTC
TRBJ1-5,few,TRBV12-3/TRBV12-4,NA,CASSSSQGQPQHF,TGTGCCAGCAGTTCATCTCAGGGACAGCCCCAGCATTTT
TRBJ2-7,many,TRBV7-3,NA,CASSCKIVKEGEQYF,TGTGCCAGCAGTTGCAAAATTGTGAAGGAAGGCGAGCAGTACTTC
TRBJ1-4,NA,TRBV7-2,NA,CASSQGLLATNEKLFF,TGTGCCAGCAGCCAGGGACTGCTGGCAACTAATGAAAAACTGTTTTTT
TRBJ1-5,NA,TRBV29-1,NA,CSVAPGSNQPQHF,TGCAGCGTGGCCCCAGGCAGCAATCAGCCCCAGCATTTT
TRBJ2-1,many,TRBV29-1,NA,CSVGNSEQFF,TGCAGCGTCGGAAATAGTGAGCAGTTCTTC
TRBJ2-2,few,TRBV7-9,TRBD1,CASSYTGGETGELFF,TGTGCCAGCAGCTATACAGGGGGCGAAACCGGGGAGCTGTTTTTT
TRBJ1-6,many,TRBV10-3,TRBD1,CATTGQGGSPLHF,TGTGCCACCACGGGCCAGGGGGGTTCACCCCTCCACTTT
TRBJ2-3,many,TRBV29-1,NA,CSVRDPMWGDTQYF,TGCAGCGTTAGGGACCCGATGTGGGGAGATACGCAGTATTTT
TRBJ2-3,NA,TRBV20-1,NA,CSATSGVGTDTQYF,TGCAGTGCTACCTCGGGGGTTGGGACAGATACGCAGTATTTT
TRBJ1-1,many,TRBV12-3/TRBV12-4,NA,CASSLEQGTEAFF,TGTGCCAGCAGTTTAGAACAGGGCACTGAAGCTTTCTTT
TRBJ2-3,NA,TRBV7-9,NA,CASSLRSSADTQYF,TGTGCCAGCAGCTTACGGTCCTCCGCAGATACGCAGTATTTT
TRBJ2-2,NA,TRBV19,NA,CASSIDLSPGTGELFF,TGTGCCAGTAGTATAGATCTGAGTCCAGGGACCGGGGAGCTGTTTTTT
TRBJ2-2,few,TRBV5-4,NA,CASSPEANTGELFF,TGTGCCAGCAGTCCGGAAGCTAACACCGGGGAGCTGTTTTTT
TRBJ1-1,few,TRBV15,NA,CATSRDLGLNTEAFF,TGTGCCACCAGCAGAGATCTGGGATTGAACACTGAAGCTTTCTTT
TRBJ1-2,few,TRBV6-1,NA,CASSRVVRPEPYGYTF,TGTGCCAGCTCCCGGGTGGTGCGACCGGAACCCTATGGCTACACCTTC